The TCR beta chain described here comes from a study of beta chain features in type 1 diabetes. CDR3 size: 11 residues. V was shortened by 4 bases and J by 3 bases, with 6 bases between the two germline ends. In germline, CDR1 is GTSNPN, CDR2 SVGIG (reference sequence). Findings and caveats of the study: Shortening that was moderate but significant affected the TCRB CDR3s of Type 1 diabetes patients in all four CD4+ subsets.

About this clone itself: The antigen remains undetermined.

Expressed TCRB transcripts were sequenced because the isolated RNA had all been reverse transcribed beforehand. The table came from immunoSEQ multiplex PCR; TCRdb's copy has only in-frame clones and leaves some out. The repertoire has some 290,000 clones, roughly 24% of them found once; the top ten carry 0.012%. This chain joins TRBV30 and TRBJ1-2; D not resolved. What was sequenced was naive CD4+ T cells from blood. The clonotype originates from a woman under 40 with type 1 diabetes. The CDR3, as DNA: TGTGCCTGGAATTATGACTATGGCTACACCTTC. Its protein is CAWNYDYGYTF.